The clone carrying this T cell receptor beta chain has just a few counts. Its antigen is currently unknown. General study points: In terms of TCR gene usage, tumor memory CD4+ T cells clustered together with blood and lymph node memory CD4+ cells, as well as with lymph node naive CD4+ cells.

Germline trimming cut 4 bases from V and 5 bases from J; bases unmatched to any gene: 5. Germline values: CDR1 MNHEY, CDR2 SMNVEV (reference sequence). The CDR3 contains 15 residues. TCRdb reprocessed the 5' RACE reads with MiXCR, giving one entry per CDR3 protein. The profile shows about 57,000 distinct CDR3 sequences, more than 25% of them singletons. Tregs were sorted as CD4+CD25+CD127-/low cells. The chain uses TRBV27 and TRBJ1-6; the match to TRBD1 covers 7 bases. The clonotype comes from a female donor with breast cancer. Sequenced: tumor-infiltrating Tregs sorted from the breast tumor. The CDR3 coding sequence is TGTGCCAGCAGTTCATGGGACAGAGATAATTCACCCCTCCACTTT. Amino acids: CASSSWDRDNSPLHF.